Shown below are 10 T cell receptor beta chains from a single sample sequenced in a study of blood T cell repertoires in COVID-19. TCRdb's copy holds only in-frame clones and misses some; the assay was immunoSEQ multiplex PCR. The repertoire holds some 250,000 clones, approximately 80% seen once, with roughly 2.9% in the top ten. Sequenced material: peripheral blood. The receptors originated from a woman aged 55-69 years with active or convalescent COVID-19.

V gene TRBV5-1 combines with J gene TRBJ2-1; 16 positions agree with TRBD2. This CDR3 has 19 amino acids. The germline gives CDR1 SGHRS, CDR2 YFSETQ. Trimming took 3 bases from V and 5 from J; bases not matched to a gene: 11. CDR3 DNA: TGCGCCAGCAGCTACGCCGGGACTAGCGGGGGGGGCCCCGACAATGAGCAGTTCTTC. This translates into CASSYAGTSGGGPDNEQFF.

This clone was seen once. The V gene is TRBV19, the J gene TRBJ2-4; the D gene is possibly TRBD2 (7 bases). The CDR3 is made up of 15 amino acids. The V gene's germline CDR1 is LNHDA and CDR2 SQIVND (reference sequence). V lost 5 bases to trimming and J lost 4 bases, with 15 bases between them. As DNA, the CDR3 is TGTGCCAGTAGTTCTAGAGGGGGGGAGAAAAACATTCAGTACTTC. This codes for CASSSRGGEKNIQYF.

The rearrangement uses TRBV5-4 and TRBJ2-3; D unclear. Germline V lookup: CDR1 SGHNT, CDR2 YYREEE (reference sequence). The CDR3 runs to 13 residues. Between the trimmed V and J ends, which lost 0 bases and 2 bases, there was a span of 4 bases. The CDR3 loop reads CASSLGHTDTQYF. The CDR3 bases are TGTGCCAGCAGCTTGGGACACACAGATACGCAGTATTTT.

The chain recombines TRBV6-2 or TRBV6-3 with TRBJ2-5; possibly TRBD2 for D (6 bases). This CDR3 spans 16 amino acids. The germline V gene encodes CDR1 MNHEY and CDR2 SVGEGT. Trimming pared 0 bases from V and 4 bases from J, leaving 15 bases between. The CDR3 reads CASSYSTRRGVETQYF. The CDR3, as DNA: TGTGCCAGCAGTTACTCGACCAGGAGGGGCGTAGAGACCCAGTACTTC.

The gene calls are TRBV28 and TRBJ1-2; D perhaps matches TRBD1 (5 bases). Between the trimmed V and J ends, which lost 3 bases and 4 bases, there was a span of 9 bases. Germline V gene lookup returns CDR1 MDHEN and CDR2 SYDVKM. The CDR3 is 13 residues long. CDR3 bases: TGTGCCAGCAGTTTCAGGGTAGGCTATGGCTACACCTTC. This codes for CASSFRVGYGYTF.

The CDR3 protein is CASSLLQGSTTEAFF. For the CDR3, the DNA is TGCGCCAGCAGCCTCCTACAGGGGTCGACCACTGAAGCTTTCTTT. The rearrangement uses TRBV5-1 and TRBJ1-1; 7 bases fit TRBD1. J gave up 4 bases and V 4 bases, and 10 bases lay outside the gene matches. Looked up from germline, CDR1 is SGHRS and CDR2 is YFSETQ. The CDR3 spans 15 residues. Full variable domain (rest looked up from reference TRBV5-1 and TRBJ1-1): KAGVTQTPRYLIKTRGQQVTLSCSPISGHRSVSWYQQTPGQGLQFLFEYFSETQRNKGNFPGRFSGRQFSNSRSEMNVSTLELGDSALYLCASSLLQGSTTEAFFGQGTRLTVV.

A few counts support this clone. The chain has TRBV10-3 and TRBJ2-2, with TRBD1 matching 9 bases. The V and J ends lost 10 bases and 6 bases, in that order; junction bases with no gene match: 12. Per germline, CDR1 ENHRY and CDR2 SYGVKD. The CDR3 totals 15 residues. The CDR3 region has the DNA TGTGCCACACAAACCGGGACAGGGAGCCCCGGGGAGCTGTTTTTT. This sequence encodes CATQTGTGSPGELFF.

The rearrangement links TRBV12-3 or TRBV12-4 to TRBJ2-3, with D hard to call. The CDR3 is 12 residues long. Trimming took off 7 bases at V and 1 base at J, with 6 bases between the two ends. Here the CDR3 reads CASTGGTDTQYF. The DNA of the CDR3 is TGTGCCAGCACCGGAGGCACAGATACGCAGTATTTT.

The chain employs TRBV7-3 and TRBJ1-1; D may be TRBD1 (6 bases). CDR3 length: 17 amino acids. CDR1 is SGHTA, CDR2 FQGTGA, per germline. Deletions cut 1 base from V and 0 bases from J, with 15 bases between. CDR3 residues: CASSLRGQGYMNTEAFF. CDR3 DNA sequence: TGTGCCAGCAGCTTAAGGGGGCAGGGGTACATGAACACTGAAGCTTTCTTT.

This clone appeared once. The chain is built from TRBV5-1 and TRBJ1-1, with 8 bases that match TRBD1. The CDR3 sequence is 16 residues long. With V trimmed by 1 base and J by 5 bases, 10 bases remained unmatched. Germline CDR1 reads SGHRS; CDR2 reads YFSETQ. Written as DNA, the CDR3 is TGCGCCAGCAGCTTGTCCCCGACAGGGGTGAGTACTGAAGCTTTCTTT. Protein: CASSLSPTGVSTEAFF.